This TCR beta chain was documented in a study of Graves' ophthalmopathy and Graves' hyperthyroidism. As for the study in general: At the time of initial diagnosis and before any treatment, peripheral blood was collected. Study results and limitations: Most expanded clonotypes from thyroid (those above 0.001 frequency) were also found in blood. Ophthalmopathy was separated from stable hyperthyroidism by a 13-signature model with around 89% sensitivity and just under 84% specificity.

A follow-up of 18 months without ophthalmopathy meant that hyperthyroidism was stable. This clonotype was observed many times. Its matching antigen is unknown. Per germline, CDR1 GTSNPN and CDR2 SVGIG (reference sequence). V was cut by 2 bases and J by 0 bases, with 16 bases left in between. The CDR3 extends over 16 amino acids. RNA served as the template for amplifying TCR beta CDR3 regions. After a first-round RT-PCR with HTBI primers, a second-round multiplex PCR was run. TCRdb called the multiplex PCR reads again in MiXCR, with one record for every CDR3 protein. This sample has about 390,000 distinct CDR3 sequences; about a sixth occur once, and the top ten carry 2.4%.

The V call is TRBV30, the J call TRBJ1-2; D not resolved. Input material: peripheral blood. This TCR was sampled from an adult woman with stable Graves' hyperthyroidism. The CDR3 region has the DNA TGTGCCTGGAGTTTCAACAGCCCCACACCTAACTATGGCTACACCTTC. Translated, it gives CAWSFNSPTPNYGYTF.